This TCR beta chain came from a study of T cell responses to AZD1222 COVID-19 vaccine. The CDR3 loop spans 16 amino acids. Germline V gene lookup returns CDR1 SGHNT and CDR2 YENEEA. Trimming removed 3 bases at V and 0 bases at J, with 12 bases between. The method was immunoSEQ multiplex PCR; TCRdb's version includes in-frame clones alone and lacks a portion of them. The table records under 150,000 clones, approximately 91% of them present only once. This clone has only one observation. The sequence was obtained from an adult who received the AZD1222 COVID-19 vaccine. The rearrangement links TRBV11-3 to TRBJ1-3; D unclear. Sequencing used peripheral blood, obtained 28 days after the second AZD1222 dose. The CDR3 DNA reads as TGTGCCAGCAGCTTTAAACCGCCACGCTCTGGAAACACCATATATTTT. Residues: CASSFKPPRSGNTIYF.